This T cell receptor beta chain was sequenced in a study of identical twins. General study results and limits: Invariant MAIT and iNKT cells could partly confound zero-insertion analyses. Fewer insertions marked abundant cord blood beta clonotypes; young adult naive trended weakly, memory not at all. Out-of-frame alpha sequences that twins shared showed excess low generation probability.

This clonotype was recorded many times. The antigen is unknown. J gave up 5 bases and V 4 bases, and 7 bases lay outside the gene matches. The germline CDR1 and CDR2 sequences are MNHEY and SVGAGI. CDR3 length: 15 amino acids. Each cDNA held unique molecular identifiers, and template switching gave it a universal primer site. TCRdb ran MiXCR on the 5' RACE reads and lists one entry per CDR3 protein. In the table there are some 1,700,000 distinct CDR3 sequences, less than 35% of which are singletons. The sequenced material came from cord blood. The sequence was collected from a newborn girl in good health. The chain is built from TRBV6-5 and TRBJ2-1; 8 nucleotides align to TRBD2. DNA for the CDR3: TGTGCCAGCAGTTCTCTCGGGACTAGTAACAATGAGCAGTTCTTC. It is translated as CASSSLGTSNNEQFF.